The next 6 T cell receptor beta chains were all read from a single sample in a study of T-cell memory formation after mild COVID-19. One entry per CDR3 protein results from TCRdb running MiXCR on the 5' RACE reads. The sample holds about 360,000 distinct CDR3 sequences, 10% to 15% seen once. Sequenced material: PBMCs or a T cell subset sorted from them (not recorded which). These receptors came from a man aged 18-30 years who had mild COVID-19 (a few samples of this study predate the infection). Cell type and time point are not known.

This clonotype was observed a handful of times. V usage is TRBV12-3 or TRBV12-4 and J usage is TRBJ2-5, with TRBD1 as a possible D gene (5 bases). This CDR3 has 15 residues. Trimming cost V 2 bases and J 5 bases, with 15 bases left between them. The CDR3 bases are TGTGCCAGCAGTTTATGGACATCGGGTGGCGAGACCCAGTACTTC. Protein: CASSLWTSGGETQYF.

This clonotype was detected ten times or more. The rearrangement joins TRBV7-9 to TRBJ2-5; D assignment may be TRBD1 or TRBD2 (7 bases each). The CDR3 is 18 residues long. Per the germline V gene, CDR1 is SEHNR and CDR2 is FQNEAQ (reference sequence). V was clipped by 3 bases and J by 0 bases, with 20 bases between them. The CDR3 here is CASSLPSQRDRHQETQYF. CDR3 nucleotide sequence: TGTGCCAGCAGCTTGCCCTCTCAGCGGGACAGACACCAAGAGACCCAGTACTTC.

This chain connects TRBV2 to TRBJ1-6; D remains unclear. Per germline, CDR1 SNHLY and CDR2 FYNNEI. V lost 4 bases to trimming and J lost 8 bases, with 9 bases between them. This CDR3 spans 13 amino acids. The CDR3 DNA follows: TGTGCCAGCAGTGTAACAGTAGATTCACCCCTCCACTTT. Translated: CASSVTVDSPLHF.

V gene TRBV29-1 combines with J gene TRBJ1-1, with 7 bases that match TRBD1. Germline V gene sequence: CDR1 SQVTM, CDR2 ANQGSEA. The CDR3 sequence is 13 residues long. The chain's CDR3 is CSHNEAGGLIAFF. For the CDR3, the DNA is TGCAGTCACAATGAGGCAGGGGGGTTAATAGCTTTCTTT. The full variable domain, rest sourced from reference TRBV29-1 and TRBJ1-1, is SAVISQKPSRDICQRGTSLTIQCQVDSQVTMMFWYRQQPGQSLTLIATANQGSEATYESGFVIDKFPISRPNLTFSTLTVSNMSPEDSSIYLCSHNEAGGLIAFFGQGTRLTVV.

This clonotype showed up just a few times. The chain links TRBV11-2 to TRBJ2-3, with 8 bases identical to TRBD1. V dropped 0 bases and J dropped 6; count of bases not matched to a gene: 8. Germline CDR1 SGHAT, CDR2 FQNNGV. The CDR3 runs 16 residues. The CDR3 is CASSLDLGRGLDTQYF. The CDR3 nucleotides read TGTGCCAGCAGCTTAGATCTAGGCAGGGGGCTTGATACGCAGTATTTT.

The DNA for the CDR3 is TGTGCCAGCAGCTTAGTGGACACTGAAGCTTTCTTT. Its translation is CASSLVDTEAFF. The chain uses TRBV7-9 and TRBJ1-1; D gene unclear. The V gene lost 1 base and the J gene lost 3 bases, with 3 bases spanning the gap. Germline CDR1 and CDR2: SEHNR and FQNEAQ (reference sequence). The CDR3 has 12 amino acids.